This passage covers 20 T cell receptor beta chains from one sample sequenced in a study of blood T cell repertoires in COVID-19. The data were produced by immunoSEQ multiplex PCR, yet TCRdb's version contains in-frame clones alone and is incomplete. Counted here are 150,000 to 200,000 clones, approximately 80% occurring once; the ten biggest clones make up approximately 11%. Specimen: PBMCs or T cells enriched from blood (not recorded which). The source of these receptors is a man aged 45-65 years who had recovered from COVID-19.

The genes are TRBV6-5 and TRBJ1-3; a weak D match, TRBD1 (6 bases). The germline CDR1 and CDR2 sequences are MNHEY and SVGAGI. The V and J ends lost 0 bases and 4 bases respectively, with 13 bases between them. This CDR3 contains 16 residues. The CDR3 is CASSYSGHLGGNTIYF. DNA of the CDR3: TGTGCCAGCAGTTACTCGGGACACCTTGGGGGAAACACCATATATTTT.

The J gene is TRBJ2-3, the V gene TRBV3-1 (or the pseudogene TRBV3-2); 7 nucleotides align to TRBD2. CDR3 length: 18 amino acids. Trimming removed 10 bases from V and 3 bases from J; junction bases left unmatched: 22. The V gene's germline CDR1 is LGHDT and CDR2 YNNKEL (reference sequence). CDR3 coding DNA: TGTGCCACTGCTAGCGGAACAGATATCGGGGGGTGGACAGATACGCAGTATTTT. Protein sequence: CATASGTDIGGWTDTQYF.

This chain joins TRBV28 and TRBJ1-2; D not certain. This CDR3 contains 16 residues. Trimming took off 5 bases at V and 0 bases at J, with 16 bases between the two ends. Germline loops: CDR1 MDHEN, CDR2 SYDVKM. The CDR3 DNA sequence: TGTGCCAGCAGTGTGTCCGGACTAGGCGCTAACTATGGCTACACCTTC. Protein: CASSVSGLGANYGYTF.

CDR3 in amino acids: CASSHMGLRRKLFF. The CDR3 nucleotides read TGTGCCAGCAGCCACATGGGCCTTCGGAGGAAACTGTTTTTT. The V call is TRBV7-9, the J call TRBJ1-4, with unresolved D. Trimming took 5 bases from V and 11 from J, leaving 18 bases between them. Germline CDR1 SEHNR, CDR2 FQNEAQ (reference sequence). The CDR3 sequence is 14 residues long.

The chain has TRBV2 and TRBJ2-2; tentative D call: TRBD1 (5 bases). This CDR3 comprises 14 residues. The germline gives CDR1 SNHLY, CDR2 FYNNEI. V was trimmed by 8 bases and J by 4 bases, leaving 14 bases between them. CDR3 in DNA: TGTGCCAGCCGCAATGGGGCGACCACCGGGGAGCTGTTTTTT. It specifies CASRNGATTGELFF.

This clone came up a few times. The rearrangement joins TRBV19 to TRBJ1-5; D remains unclear. CDR3 length: 16 residues. V lost 3 bases and J lost 1, with 13 bases in between. Germline V gene data show CDR1 as LNHDA and CDR2 as SQIVND (reference sequence). This CDR3 reads CASSIGGITSNQPQHF. The DNA of the CDR3 is TGTGCCAGTAGTATTGGAGGAATCACCAGCAATCAGCCCCAGCATTTT.

With regard to this clone: One end of the junction is discordant with germline, which a read error may explain. The rearrangement uses TRBV4-2 and TRBJ1-2; 9 bases map to TRBD1. The length of the CDR3 is 12 residues. Germline CDR1 LGHNA, CDR2 YNFKEQ. The CDR3 protein is CASSQLRDRVAF. The CDR3 DNA sequence: TGTGCCAGCAGCCAATTACGGGACAGGGTTGCCTTC.

The V call is TRBV5-5, the J call TRBJ2-3, with 11 bases aligning to TRBD2. V lost 1 base to trimming and J lost 1 base; unmatched junction nucleotides: 5. This CDR3 spans 17 amino acids. Germline loops: CDR1 SGHKS, CDR2 YYEKEE (reference sequence). The CDR3 spells CASSLLPTSGGTDTQYF. The CDR3 bases are TGTGCCAGCAGCTTGTTACCGACTAGCGGGGGCACAGATACGCAGTATTTT.

The sample holds one count of this clone. The V call is TRBV7-3, the J call TRBJ1-6; D call uncertain. The CDR3 contains 14 residues. The germline V and J ends were trimmed by 0 bases and 9 bases, with 9 bases remaining between them. Germline CDR1 SGHTA, CDR2 FQGTGA. Written as DNA, the CDR3 is TGTGCCAGCAGCTTAACATCGCAGGCTTCACCCCTCCACTTT. Its protein is CASSLTSQASPLHF.

The sample holds one count of this clone. The chain combines TRBV28 with TRBJ2-7; a weak D match, TRBD2 (6 bases). This CDR3 is 15 amino acids long. Trimming took 10 bases from V and 0 from J, leaving 19 bases between them. The germline V gene encodes CDR1 MDHEN and CDR2 SYDVKM. CDR3 sequence: CATAKPSGSSYEQYF. The CDR3 DNA follows: TGTGCCACCGCAAAACCCTCCGGGAGCTCCTACGAGCAGTACTTC.

The rearrangement links TRBV10-1 to TRBJ2-2; 8 bases align to TRBD1. V shed 6 bases and J 2 bases; nucleotides not matched to a gene: 5. The CDR3 covers 15 residues. The germline CDR1 and CDR2 sequences are WNHNN and SYGVQD (reference sequence). The CDR3 sequence: CASSRTGQNTGELFF. The CDR3, as DNA: TGCGCCAGCAGCAGGACAGGGCAAAACACCGGGGAGCTGTTTTTT.

CDR3 DNA sequence: TGTGCCAGCAGTCGACCGGGACTAGCGAGGGTGGATACGCAGTATTTT. It translates to CASSRPGLARVDTQYF. The chain couples TRBV6-6 to TRBJ2-3; 10 nucleotides agree with TRBD2. CDR1 MNHNY and CDR2 SVGAGI come from the germline V gene (reference sequence). Germline trimming cut 5 bases from V and 6 bases from J; bases unmatched to any gene: 11. The CDR3 spans 16 residues.

The chain employs TRBV16 and TRBJ1-2; D is perhaps TRBD1 (6 bases). This CDR3 contains 15 residues. Germline CDR1 is KGHSY and CDR2 is FQNENV. V dropped 4 bases and J dropped 0 bases, with 12 bases sitting between them. The CDR3, as DNA: TGTGCCAGCAGCCCAGAGACAGGAACTAACTATGGCTACACCTTC. Residues: CASSPETGTNYGYTF.

CDR3 region: CASRGSGRETQYF. The CDR3 DNA reads TGTGCCAGCAGAGGGTCAGGGCGAGAGACCCAGTACTTC. The rearrangement links TRBV28 to TRBJ2-5; a possible D gene is TRBD1 (5 bases). With 6 bases removed from V and 4 bases from J, the gap between germline ends came to 12 bases. The CDR3 extends over 13 amino acids. CDR1 MDHEN and CDR2 SYDVKM come from the germline V gene.

This chain uses TRBV18 with TRBJ2-1, with D possibly being TRBD2 (6 bases). The V and J ends lost 3 bases and 9 bases respectively, with 9 bases between them. Germline V lookup: CDR1 KGHSH, CDR2 LQKENI. The CDR3 spans 12 residues. The chain's CDR3 is CASSPVGGEQFF. The CDR3 bases are TGTGCCAGCTCACCCGTCGGGGGTGAGCAGTTCTTC.

The CDR3 sequence: CASTLAGALHGELFF. The CDR3 nucleotides are TGCGCCAGCACACTAGCGGGGGCCCTGCACGGGGAGCTGTTTTTT. The chain couples TRBV5-1 to TRBJ2-2; 11 bases line up with TRBD2. CDR3 length: 15 amino acids. V trimming: 6 bases; J trimming: 7 bases; junction bases outside the gene matches: 8. The germline V gene has CDR1 SGHRS and CDR2 YFSETQ.

The chain recombines TRBV6-2 or TRBV6-3 with TRBJ1-5; D is perhaps TRBD1 (5 bases). V shed 4 bases and J shed 6 bases, with 10 bases lying between them. Germline V gene data show CDR1 as MNHEY and CDR2 as SVGEGT. The CDR3 spans 13 residues. For the CDR3, the DNA is TGTGCCAGCAGTTGGGGTAGGGGTCAGCCCCAGCATTTT. Encoded protein: CASSWGRGQPQHF.

The chain links TRBV9 to TRBJ2-3; perhaps TRBD2 as D (5 bases). Trimming shortened V by 0 bases and J by 6 bases, and 17 bases separated the two germline ends. The CDR3 runs to 16 residues. The germline V gene has CDR1 SGDLS and CDR2 YYNGEE. In DNA form, the CDR3 reads TGTGCCAGCAGCGTAGATGGCGGGTCCCGCCTCGATACGCAGTATTTT. As protein: CASSVDGGSRLDTQYF. The full variable domain, with the rest looked up from reference TRBV9 and TRBJ2-3, is DSGVTQTPKHLITATGQRVTLRCSPRSGDLSVYWYQQSLDQGLQFLIQYYNGEERAKGNILERFSAQQFPDLHSELNLSSLELGDSALYFCASSVDGGSRLDTQYFGPGTRLTVL.

The rearrangement uses TRBV3-1 (or the pseudogene TRBV3-2) and TRBJ2-1, with D possibly being TRBD1 (5 bases). Trimming removed 3 bases from V and 6 bases from J, with 9 bases in between. CDR3 length: 13 amino acids. Germline CDR1 is LGHDT and CDR2 is YNNKEL (reference sequence). CDR3 sequence: CASSQVGVNEQFF. CDR3 sequence (DNA): TGTGCCAGCAGCCAGGTAGGGGTCAATGAGCAGTTCTTC.

This chain connects TRBV6-6 to TRBJ1-1; 9 positions match TRBD1. Per the germline V gene, CDR1 is MNHNY and CDR2 is SVGAGI (reference sequence). J was trimmed by 2 bases and V by 7 bases; bases with no gene match: 5. This CDR3 spans 14 amino acids. For the CDR3, the DNA is TGTGCCAGCACTGACAGGGGGGGCAACACTGAAGCTTTCTTT. It specifies CASTDRGGNTEAFF.